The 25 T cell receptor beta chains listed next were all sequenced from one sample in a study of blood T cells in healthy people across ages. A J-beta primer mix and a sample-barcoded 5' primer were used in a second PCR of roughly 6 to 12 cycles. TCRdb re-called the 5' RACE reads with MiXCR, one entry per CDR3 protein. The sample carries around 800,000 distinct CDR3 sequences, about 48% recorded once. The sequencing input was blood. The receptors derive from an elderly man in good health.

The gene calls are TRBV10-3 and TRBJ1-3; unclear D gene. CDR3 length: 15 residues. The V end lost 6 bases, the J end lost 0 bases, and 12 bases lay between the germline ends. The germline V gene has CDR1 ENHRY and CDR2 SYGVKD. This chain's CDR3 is CAISPPTASGNTIYF. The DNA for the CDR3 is TGTGCCATCAGCCCTCCGACGGCCTCTGGAAACACCATATATTTT.

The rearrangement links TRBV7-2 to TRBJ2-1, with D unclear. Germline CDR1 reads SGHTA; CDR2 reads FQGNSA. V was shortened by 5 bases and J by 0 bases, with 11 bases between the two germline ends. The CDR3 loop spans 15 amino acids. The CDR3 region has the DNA TGTGCCAGCAGCGTAGGTTGGGGCTCCTACAATGAGCAGTTCTTC. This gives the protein CASSVGWGSYNEQFF.

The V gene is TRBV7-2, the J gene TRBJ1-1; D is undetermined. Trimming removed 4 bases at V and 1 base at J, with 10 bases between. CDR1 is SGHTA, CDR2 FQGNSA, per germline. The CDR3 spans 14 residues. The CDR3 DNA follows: TGTGCCAGCAGCTCGACTCGTTCGAACACTGAAGCTTTCTTT. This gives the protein CASSSTRSNTEAFF.

Here the CDR3 reads CASSNLGVLTDTQYF. For the CDR3, the DNA is TGTGCCAGCAGCAACCTCGGCGTCCTCACAGATACGCAGTATTTT. The chain has TRBV5-4 and TRBJ2-3; D is unclear. The ends were cut back, 4 bases at V and 2 bases at J, with 14 bases in the middle. Germline assignment: CDR1 SGHNT and CDR2 YYREEE (reference sequence). The CDR3 is 15 residues long.

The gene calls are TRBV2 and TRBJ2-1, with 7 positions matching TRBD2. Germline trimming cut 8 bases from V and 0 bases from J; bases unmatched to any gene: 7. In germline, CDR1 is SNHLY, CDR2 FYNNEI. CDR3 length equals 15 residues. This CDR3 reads CASGRAVSSYNEQFF. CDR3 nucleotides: TGTGCCAGCGGGAGGGCAGTTAGCTCCTACAATGAGCAGTTCTTC.

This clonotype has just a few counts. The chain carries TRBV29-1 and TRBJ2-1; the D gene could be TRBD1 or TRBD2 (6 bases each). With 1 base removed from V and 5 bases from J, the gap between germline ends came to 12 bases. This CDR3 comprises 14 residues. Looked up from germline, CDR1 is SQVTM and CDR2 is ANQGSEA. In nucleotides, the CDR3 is TGCAGCGTTGAAGTCCGGGGGCTCCACAATGAGCAGTTCTTC. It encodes CSVEVRGLHNEQFF.

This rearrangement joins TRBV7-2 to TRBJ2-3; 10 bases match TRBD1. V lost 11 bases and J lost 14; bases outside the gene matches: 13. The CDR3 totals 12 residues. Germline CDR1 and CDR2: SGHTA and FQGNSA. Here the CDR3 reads CAGIPGQGPAYF. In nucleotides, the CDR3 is TGTGCCGGCATCCCGGGACAGGGGCCCGCGTATTTT.

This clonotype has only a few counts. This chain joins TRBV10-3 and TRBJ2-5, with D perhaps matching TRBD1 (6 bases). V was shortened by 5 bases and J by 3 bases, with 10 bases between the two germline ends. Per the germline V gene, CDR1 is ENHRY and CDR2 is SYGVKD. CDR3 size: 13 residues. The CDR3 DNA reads TGTGCCATCAGTTGGACAGTCAAAGAGACCCAGTACTTC. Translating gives CAISWTVKETQYF.

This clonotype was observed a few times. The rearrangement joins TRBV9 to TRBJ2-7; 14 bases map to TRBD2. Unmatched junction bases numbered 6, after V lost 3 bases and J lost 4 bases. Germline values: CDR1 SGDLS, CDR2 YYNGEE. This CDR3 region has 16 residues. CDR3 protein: CASSETGTSGSYEQYF. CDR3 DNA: TGTGCCAGCAGCGAGACCGGGACTAGCGGGAGTTACGAGCAGTACTTC.

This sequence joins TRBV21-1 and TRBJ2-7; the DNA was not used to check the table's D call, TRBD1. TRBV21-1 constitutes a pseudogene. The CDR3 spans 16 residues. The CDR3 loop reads CASSRRTGFRADEQYF. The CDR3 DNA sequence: TGTGCCAGCAGCAGACGGACAGGGTTTAGGGCTGACGAGCAGTACTTC.

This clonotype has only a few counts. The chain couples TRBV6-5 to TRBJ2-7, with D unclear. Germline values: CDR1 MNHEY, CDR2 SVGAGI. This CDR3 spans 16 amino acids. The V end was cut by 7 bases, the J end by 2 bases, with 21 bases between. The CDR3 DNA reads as TGTGCCAGCATCAACCCTGGTCCCCGGAGAGCCTACGAGCAGTACTTC. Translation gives CASINPGPRRAYEQYF.

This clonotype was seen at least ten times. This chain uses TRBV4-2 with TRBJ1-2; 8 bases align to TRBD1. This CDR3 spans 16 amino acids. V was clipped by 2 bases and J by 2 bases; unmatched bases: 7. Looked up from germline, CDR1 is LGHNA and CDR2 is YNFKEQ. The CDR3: CASSQLTGTGNYGYTF. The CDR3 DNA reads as TGTGCCAGCAGCCAACTCACCGGGACAGGCAACTATGGCTACACCTTC.

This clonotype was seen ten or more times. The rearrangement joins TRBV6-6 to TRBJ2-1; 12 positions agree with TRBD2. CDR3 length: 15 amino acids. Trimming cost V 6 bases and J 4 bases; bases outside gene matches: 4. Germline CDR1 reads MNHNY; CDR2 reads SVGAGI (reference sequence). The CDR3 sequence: CASSRLAGAYNEQFF. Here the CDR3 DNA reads TGTGCCAGCAGCCGACTAGCGGGGGCGTACAATGAGCAGTTCTTC.

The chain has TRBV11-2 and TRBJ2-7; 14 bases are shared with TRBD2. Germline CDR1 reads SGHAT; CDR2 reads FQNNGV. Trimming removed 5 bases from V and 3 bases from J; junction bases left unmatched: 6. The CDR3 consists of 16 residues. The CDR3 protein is CASSGGTSGSGYEQYF. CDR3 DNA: TGTGCCAGCAGCGGAGGGACTAGCGGGAGTGGCTACGAGCAGTACTTC.

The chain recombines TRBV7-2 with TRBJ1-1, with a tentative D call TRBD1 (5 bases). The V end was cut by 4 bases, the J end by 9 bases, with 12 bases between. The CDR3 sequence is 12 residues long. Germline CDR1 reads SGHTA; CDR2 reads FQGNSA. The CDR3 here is CASSSLGAQAFF. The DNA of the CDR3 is TGTGCCAGCAGCTCGCTTGGGGCCCAAGCTTTCTTT.

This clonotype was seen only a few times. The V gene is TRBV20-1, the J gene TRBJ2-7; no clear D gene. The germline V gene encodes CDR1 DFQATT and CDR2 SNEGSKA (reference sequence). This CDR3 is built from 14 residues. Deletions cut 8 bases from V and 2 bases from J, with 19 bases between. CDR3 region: CSLSDVDGAYEQYF. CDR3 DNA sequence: TGCAGTCTCTCTGACGTCGACGGAGCCTACGAGCAGTACTTC.

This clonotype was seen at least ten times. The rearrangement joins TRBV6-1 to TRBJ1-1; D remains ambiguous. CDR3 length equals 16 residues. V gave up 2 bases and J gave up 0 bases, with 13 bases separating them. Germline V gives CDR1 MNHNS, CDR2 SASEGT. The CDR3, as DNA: TGTGCCAGCAGTGAACGGGCAGGTGTTATGAACACTGAAGCTTTCTTT. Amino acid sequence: CASSERAGVMNTEAFF.

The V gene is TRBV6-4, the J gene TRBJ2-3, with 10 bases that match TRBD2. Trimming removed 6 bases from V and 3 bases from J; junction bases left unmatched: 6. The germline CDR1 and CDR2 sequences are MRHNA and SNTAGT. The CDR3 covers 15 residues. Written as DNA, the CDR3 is TGTGCCAGCAGCTCAGGGACTAGCGCGACAGATACGCAGTATTTT. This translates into CASSSGTSATDTQYF.

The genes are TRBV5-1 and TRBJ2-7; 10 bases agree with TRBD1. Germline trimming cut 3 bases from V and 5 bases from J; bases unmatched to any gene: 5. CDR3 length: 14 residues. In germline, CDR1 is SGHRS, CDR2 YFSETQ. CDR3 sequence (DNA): TGCGCCAGCAGCTCGCCCGGGACAGGGGACGAGCAGTACTTC. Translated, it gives CASSSPGTGDEQYF.

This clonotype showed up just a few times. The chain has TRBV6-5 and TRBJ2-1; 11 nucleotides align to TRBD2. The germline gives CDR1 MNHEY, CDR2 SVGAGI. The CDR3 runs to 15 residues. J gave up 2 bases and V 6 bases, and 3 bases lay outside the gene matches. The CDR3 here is CASSILAGAYNEQFF. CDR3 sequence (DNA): TGTGCCAGCAGCATACTAGCGGGGGCCTACAATGAGCAGTTCTTC.

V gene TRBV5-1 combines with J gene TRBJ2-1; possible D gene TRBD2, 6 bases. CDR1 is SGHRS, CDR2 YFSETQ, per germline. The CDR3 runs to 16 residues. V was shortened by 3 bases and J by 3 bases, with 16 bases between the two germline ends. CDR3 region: CASSSGGNRGYNEQFF. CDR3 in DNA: TGCGCCAGCAGCTCGGGCGGGAATAGGGGCTACAATGAGCAGTTCTTC. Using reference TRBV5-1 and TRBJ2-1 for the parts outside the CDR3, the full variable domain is KAGVTQTPRYLIKTRGQQVTLSCSPISGHRSVSWYQQTPGQGLQFLFEYFSETQRNKGNFPGRFSGRQFSNSRSEMNVSTLELGDSALYLCASSSGGNRGYNEQFFGPGTRLTVL.

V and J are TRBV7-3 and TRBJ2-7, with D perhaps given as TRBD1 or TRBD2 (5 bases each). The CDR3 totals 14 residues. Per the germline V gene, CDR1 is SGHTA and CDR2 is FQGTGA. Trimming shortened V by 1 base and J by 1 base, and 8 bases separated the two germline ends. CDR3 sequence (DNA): TGTGCCAGCAGCTTAAACGGGGCGTCCTACGAGCAGTACTTC. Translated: CASSLNGASYEQYF.

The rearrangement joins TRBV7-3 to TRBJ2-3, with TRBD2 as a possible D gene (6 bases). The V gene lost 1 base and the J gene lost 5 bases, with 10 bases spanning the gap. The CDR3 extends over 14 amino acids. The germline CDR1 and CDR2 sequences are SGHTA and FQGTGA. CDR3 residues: CASSLSPAGDTQYF. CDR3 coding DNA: TGTGCCAGCAGCTTAAGCCCAGCGGGAGATACGCAGTATTTT. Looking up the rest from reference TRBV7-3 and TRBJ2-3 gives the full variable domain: GAGVSQTPSNKVTEKGKYVELRCDPISGHTALYWYRQSLGQGPEFLIYFQGTGAADDSGLPNDRFFAVRPEGSVSTLKIQRTERGDSAVYLCASSLSPAGDTQYFGPGTRLTVL.

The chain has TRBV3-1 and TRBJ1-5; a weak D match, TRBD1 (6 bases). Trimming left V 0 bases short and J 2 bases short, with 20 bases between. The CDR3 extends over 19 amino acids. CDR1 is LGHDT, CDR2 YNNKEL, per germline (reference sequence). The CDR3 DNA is TGTGCCAGCAGCCAAGACCGGCCAGGGGCCTATGAGGGCAATCAGCCCCAGCATTTT. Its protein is CASSQDRPGAYEGNQPQHF.

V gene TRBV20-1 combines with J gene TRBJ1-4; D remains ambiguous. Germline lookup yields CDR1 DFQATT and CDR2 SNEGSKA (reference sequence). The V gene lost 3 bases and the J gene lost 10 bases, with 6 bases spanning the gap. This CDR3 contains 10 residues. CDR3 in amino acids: CSARGGKLFF. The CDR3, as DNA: TGCAGTGCTAGGGGAGGAAAACTGTTTTTT.